This passage covers 14 T cell receptor beta chains from one sample sequenced in a study of T-cell memory formation after mild COVID-19 (dated by TCRdb to the early 2020s). The library was produced with 5' RACE. Data came from an Illumina NovaSeq 6000. TCRdb's own reprocessing of the public reads used fastp at Q25 and MiXCR and kept productive beta chains. Each CDR3 protein appears once, grouped with its most common genes and DNA. Counted in this sample were more than 400,000 distinct CDR3 sequences; 15% to 20% of them appeared once. The ten largest clonotypes hold 12% of the sample. The specimen was PBMCs or a T cell subset sorted from them (not recorded which). These receptors were taken from an adult woman who had mild COVID-19 (a few samples of this study predate the infection). The sample titles of this study are shuffled in the database, so cell type and time point are left out; the donor was told from shared clones.

This clonotype came up a few times. The V and J genes are TRBV7-9 and TRBJ1-5, with unresolved D. The CDR3 loop spans 12 amino acids. Trimming stripped 4 bases from V and 3 bases from J, with 4 bases between. Germline V gene lookup returns CDR1 SEHNR and CDR2 FQNEAQ (reference sequence). Here the CDR3 reads CASSSANQPQHF. Written as DNA, the CDR3 is TGTGCCAGCAGCTCGGCCAATCAGCCCCAGCATTTT.

The table lists this clonotype with a few counts. J is TRBJ2-7 and V is TRBV5-1; no reliable D call. Germline loops: CDR1 SGHRS, CDR2 YFSETQ. The germline V and J ends were trimmed by 4 bases and 4 bases, with 15 bases remaining between them. The CDR3 extends over 14 amino acids. In DNA form, the CDR3 reads TGCGCCAGCAGCCTTCGGACGCCTGGTTACGAGCAGTACTTC. It specifies CASSLRTPGYEQYF.

V is TRBV27 and J is TRBJ1-5; a possible D gene is TRBD1 (5 bases). Trimming removed 2 bases from V and 3 bases from J, with 17 bases in between. The CDR3 runs to 17 residues. Germline V CDR1 and CDR2: MNHEY, SMNVEV (reference sequence). In DNA, the CDR3 is TGTGCCAGCAGTTTACGGAGAGTGCAGGGCCTCAATCAGCCCCAGCATTTT. It specifies CASSLRRVQGLNQPQHF.

This clonotype has only a few counts. The chain joins TRBV7-2 to TRBJ2-1; the match to TRBD2 covers 12 bases. The CDR3 spans 17 residues. CDR1 SGHTA and CDR2 FQGNSA come from the germline V gene. The ends lost 1 base at V and 5 bases at J; junction bases unmatched: 6. Written as DNA, the CDR3 is TGTGCCAGCAGCTTAGTTACTAGCGGGGGGTCGGACAATGAGCAGTTCTTC. Translation: CASSLVTSGGSDNEQFF.

The chain recombines TRBV5-8 with TRBJ2-3, with 11 bases identical to TRBD2. V lost 0 bases to trimming and J lost 1 base; unmatched junction nucleotides: 7. The CDR3 spans 18 residues. Germline lookup yields CDR1 SGHTS and CDR2 YDEGEE. CDR3 DNA: TGTGCCAGCAGCTTGGGTAGTGGACTAGCGGGCCGCACAGATACGCAGTATTTT. This encodes CASSLGSGLAGRTDTQYF. The full variable domain, completed using reference TRBV5-8 and TRBJ2-3, is EAGVTQSPTHLIKTRGQQATLRCSPISGHTSVYWYQQALGLGLQFLLWYDEGEERNRGNFPPRFSGRQFPNYSSELNVNALELEDSALYLCASSLGSGLAGRTDTQYFGPGTRLTVL.

This clonotype appeared a few times. This sequence joins TRBV11-2 and TRBJ2-7; D gene ambiguous. Trimming stripped 0 bases from V and 3 bases from J, with 9 bases between. Germline V gene lookup returns CDR1 SGHAT and CDR2 FQNNGV. The CDR3 is 14 amino acids. The DNA for the CDR3 is TGTGCCAGCAGCTTAGATCATCGGCACTACGAGCAGTACTTC. This sequence encodes CASSLDHRHYEQYF.

This chain links TRBV7-2 with TRBJ1-5; D call uncertain. The V end was cut by 0 bases, the J end by 11 bases, with 11 bases between. Germline values: CDR1 SGHTA, CDR2 FQGNSA. This CDR3 has 13 residues. The CDR3 nucleotides read TGTGCCAGCAGCTTAGCCATCGGTAAGACCCAGCATTTT. Its protein product is CASSLAIGKTQHF.

In the case of this clonotype: At one boundary the junction diverges from the germline segment, which might be a read error. V gene TRBV3-1 combines with J gene TRBJ2-1, with D unclear. CDR3 length: 13 amino acids. Germline assignment: CDR1 LGHDT and CDR2 YNNKEL (reference sequence). The CDR3 here is CASSQDALDTSVF. CDR3 DNA: TGTGCCAGCAGCCAAGATGCACTTGACACTTCGGTCTTC.

This clonotype appeared a few times. This chain links TRBV19 with TRBJ1-5; D remains unclear. CDR1 LNHDA and CDR2 SQIVND come from the germline V gene (reference sequence). The V and J ends lost 1 base and 3 bases respectively, with 4 bases between them. The CDR3 contains 13 residues. CDR3 protein: CASSIGTNQPQHF. The CDR3 DNA is TGTGCCAGTAGTATAGGGACCAATCAGCCCCAGCATTTT.

This clonotype was recorded many times. The gene calls are TRBV30 and TRBJ2-4; TRBD1 aligns across 8 bases. After removal of 3 bases from V and 2 bases from J, the junction contained 6 bases not matched to a gene. The CDR3 covers 15 residues. The germline gives CDR1 GTSNPN, CDR2 SVGIG (reference sequence). CDR3 sequence reads: CAWSSGQGSKNIQYF. The CDR3 DNA follows: TGTGCCTGGAGCTCTGGACAGGGTTCCAAAAACATTCAGTACTTC.

Many counts were recorded for this clonotype. This chain uses TRBV5-1 with TRBJ1-5; D possibly corresponds to TRBD1 (6 bases). V was shortened by 5 bases and J by 1 base, with 13 bases between the two germline ends. Germline V gene data show CDR1 as SGHRS and CDR2 as YFSETQ. This CDR3 has 15 amino acids. For the CDR3, the DNA is TGCGCCAGCAGTCCTGGACAGTCGAGCAATCAGCCCCAGCATTTT. Translating gives CASSPGQSSNQPQHF.

CDR3 nucleotides: TGCGCCAGCAGCCGGGAGGACAGGGGAGCATCTGAAGCTTTCTTT. Amino acid sequence: CASSREDRGASEAFF. This rearrangement joins TRBV4-1 to TRBJ1-1, with 9 bases aligning to TRBD1. CDR3 length: 15 amino acids. Germline CDR1 is MGHRA and CDR2 is YSYEKL. After removal of 4 bases from V and 6 bases from J, the junction contained 9 bases not matched to a gene.

The chain couples TRBV5-1 to TRBJ2-7, with TRBD2 matching over 16 bases. CDR3 length equals 17 residues. After removal of 3 bases from V and 5 bases from J, the junction contained 8 bases not matched to a gene. Germline V gene lookup returns CDR1 SGHRS and CDR2 YFSETQ. In DNA form, the CDR3 reads TGCGCCAGCAGCTCATACGGGACTAGCGGGGGGGCCCACGAGCAGTACTTC. Translation gives CASSSYGTSGGAHEQYF.

This clonotype appeared a few times. The rearrangement links TRBV6-5 to TRBJ1-2, with D perhaps matching TRBD1 (6 bases). The CDR3 totals 15 residues. Germline V gene lookup returns CDR1 MNHEY and CDR2 SVGAGI. Trimming shortened V by 5 bases and J by 2 bases, and 15 bases separated the two germline ends. CDR3 sequence: CASSRTGIHNYGYTF. The CDR3 nucleotides read TGTGCCAGCAGTAGAACAGGGATACACAACTATGGCTACACCTTC.